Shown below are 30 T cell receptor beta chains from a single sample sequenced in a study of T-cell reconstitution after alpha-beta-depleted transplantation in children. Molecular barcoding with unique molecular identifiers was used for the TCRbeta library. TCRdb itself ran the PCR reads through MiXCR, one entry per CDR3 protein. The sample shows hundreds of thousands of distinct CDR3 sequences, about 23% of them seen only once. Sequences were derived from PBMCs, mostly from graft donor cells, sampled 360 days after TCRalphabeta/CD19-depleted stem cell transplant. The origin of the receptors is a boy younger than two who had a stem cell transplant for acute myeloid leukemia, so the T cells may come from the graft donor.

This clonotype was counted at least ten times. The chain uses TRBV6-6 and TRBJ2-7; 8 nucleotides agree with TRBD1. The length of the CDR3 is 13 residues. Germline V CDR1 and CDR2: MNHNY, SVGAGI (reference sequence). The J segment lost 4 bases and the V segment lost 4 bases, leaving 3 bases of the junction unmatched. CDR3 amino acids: CASSSDRVYEQYF. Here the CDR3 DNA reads TGTGCCAGCAGTTCGGACAGGGTTTACGAGCAGTACTTC.

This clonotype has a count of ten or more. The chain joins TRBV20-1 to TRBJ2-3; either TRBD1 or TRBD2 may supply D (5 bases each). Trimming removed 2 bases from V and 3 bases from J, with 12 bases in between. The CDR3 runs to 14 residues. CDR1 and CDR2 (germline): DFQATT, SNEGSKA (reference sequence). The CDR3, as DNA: TGCAGTGCTAGAAGAGGGGCCAGGACAGATACGCAGTATTTT. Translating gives CSARRGARTDTQYF.

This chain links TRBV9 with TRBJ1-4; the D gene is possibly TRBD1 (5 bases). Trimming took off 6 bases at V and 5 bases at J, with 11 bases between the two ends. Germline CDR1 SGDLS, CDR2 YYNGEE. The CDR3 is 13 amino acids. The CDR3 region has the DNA TGTGCCAGCATGTTGGGGGGAAATGAAAAACTGTTTTTT. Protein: CASMLGGNEKLFF. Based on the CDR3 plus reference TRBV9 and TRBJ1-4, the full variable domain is DSGVTQTPKHLITATGQRVTLRCSPRSGDLSVYWYQQSLDQGLQFLIQYYNGEERAKGNILERFSAQQFPDLHSELNLSSLELGDSALYFCASMLGGNEKLFFGSGTQLSVL.

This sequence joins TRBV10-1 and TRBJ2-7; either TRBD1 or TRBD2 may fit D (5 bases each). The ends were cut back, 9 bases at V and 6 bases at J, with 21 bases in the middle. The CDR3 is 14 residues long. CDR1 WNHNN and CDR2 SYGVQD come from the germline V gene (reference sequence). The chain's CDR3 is CARERVARDGEQYV. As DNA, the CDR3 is TGCGCCAGGGAGAGGGTGGCCAGGGATGGCGAGCAGTACGTC.

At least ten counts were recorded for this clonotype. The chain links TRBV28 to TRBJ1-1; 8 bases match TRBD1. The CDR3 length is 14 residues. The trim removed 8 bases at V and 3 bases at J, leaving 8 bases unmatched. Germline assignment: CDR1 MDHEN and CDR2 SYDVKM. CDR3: CASRQGTGHTEAFF. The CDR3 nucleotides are TGTGCCAGCCGACAAGGGACAGGACACACTGAAGCTTTCTTT.

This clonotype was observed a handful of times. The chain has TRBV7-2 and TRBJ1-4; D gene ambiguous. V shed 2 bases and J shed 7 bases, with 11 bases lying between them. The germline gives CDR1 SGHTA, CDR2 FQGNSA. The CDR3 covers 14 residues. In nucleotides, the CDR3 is TGTGCCAGCAGCTTAAATCTCGGGATTGAAAAACTGTTTTTT. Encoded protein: CASSLNLGIEKLFF.

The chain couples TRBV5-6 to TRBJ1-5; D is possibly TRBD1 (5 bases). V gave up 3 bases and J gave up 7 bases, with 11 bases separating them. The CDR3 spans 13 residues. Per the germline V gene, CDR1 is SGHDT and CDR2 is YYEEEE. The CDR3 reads CASSSGQEQPQHF. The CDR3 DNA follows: TGTGCCAGCAGCTCGGGGCAGGAGCAGCCCCAGCATTTT.

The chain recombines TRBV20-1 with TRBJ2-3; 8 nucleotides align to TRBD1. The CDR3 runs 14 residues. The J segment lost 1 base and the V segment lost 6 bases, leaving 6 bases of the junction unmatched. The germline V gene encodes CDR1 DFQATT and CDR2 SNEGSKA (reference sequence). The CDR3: CSALRGLGTDTQYF. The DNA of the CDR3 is TGCAGTGCCCTCAGGGGGCTCGGCACAGATACGCAGTATTTT.

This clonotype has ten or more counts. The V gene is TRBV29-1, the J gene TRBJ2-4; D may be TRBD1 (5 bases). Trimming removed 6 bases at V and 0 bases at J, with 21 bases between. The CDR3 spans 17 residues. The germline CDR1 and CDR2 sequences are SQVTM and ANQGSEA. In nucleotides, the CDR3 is TGCAGCGTGATAAAAACCACCTACCAGGGAGCCAAAAACATTCAGTACTTC. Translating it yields CSVIKTTYQGAKNIQYF.

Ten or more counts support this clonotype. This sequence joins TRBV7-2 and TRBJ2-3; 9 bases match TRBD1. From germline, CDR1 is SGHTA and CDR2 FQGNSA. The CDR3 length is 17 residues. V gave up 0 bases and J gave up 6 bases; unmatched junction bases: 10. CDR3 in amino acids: CASSLAFSQGAQDTQYF. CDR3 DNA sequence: TGTGCCAGCAGCTTAGCCTTCTCACAGGGGGCGCAGGATACGCAGTATTTT.

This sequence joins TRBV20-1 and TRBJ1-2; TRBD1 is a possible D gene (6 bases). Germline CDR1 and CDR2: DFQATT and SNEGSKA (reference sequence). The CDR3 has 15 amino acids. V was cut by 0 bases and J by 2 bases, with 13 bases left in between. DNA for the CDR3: TGCAGTGCTAGAGATCAGGGGACCTCCAACTATGGCTACACCTTC. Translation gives CSARDQGTSNYGYTF.

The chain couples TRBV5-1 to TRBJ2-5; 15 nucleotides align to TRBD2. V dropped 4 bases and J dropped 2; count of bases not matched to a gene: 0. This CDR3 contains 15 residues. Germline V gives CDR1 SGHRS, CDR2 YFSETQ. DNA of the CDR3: TGCGCCAGCAGCGGGACTAGCGGGGGGCAAGAGACCCAGTACTTC. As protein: CASSGTSGGQETQYF.

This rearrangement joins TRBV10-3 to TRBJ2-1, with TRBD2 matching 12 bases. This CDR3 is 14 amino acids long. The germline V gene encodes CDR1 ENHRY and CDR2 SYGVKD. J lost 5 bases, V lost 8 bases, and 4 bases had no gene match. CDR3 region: CAIRLAGVNNEQFF. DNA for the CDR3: TGTGCCATCCGACTAGCGGGGGTAAACAATGAGCAGTTCTTC.

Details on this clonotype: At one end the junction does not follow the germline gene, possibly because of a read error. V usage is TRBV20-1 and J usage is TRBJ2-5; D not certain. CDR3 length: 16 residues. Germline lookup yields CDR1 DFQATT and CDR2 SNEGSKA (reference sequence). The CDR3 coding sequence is TGCTGTGCTAGAGATCTCCAAAGGTCCCCCGAAGAGACCCAGTACTTC. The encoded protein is CCARDLQRSPEETQYF.

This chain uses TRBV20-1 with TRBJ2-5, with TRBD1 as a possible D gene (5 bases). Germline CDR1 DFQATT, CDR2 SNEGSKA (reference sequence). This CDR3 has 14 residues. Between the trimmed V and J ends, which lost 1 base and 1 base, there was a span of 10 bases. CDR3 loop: CSARVQGTQETQYF. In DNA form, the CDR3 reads TGCAGTGCTAGAGTGCAGGGCACCCAAGAGACCCAGTACTTC.

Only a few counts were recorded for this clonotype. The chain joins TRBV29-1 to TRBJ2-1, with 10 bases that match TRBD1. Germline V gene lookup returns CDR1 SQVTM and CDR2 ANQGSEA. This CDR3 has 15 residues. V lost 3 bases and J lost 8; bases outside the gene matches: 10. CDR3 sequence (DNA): TGCAGCGTTGACGCCCGGGACAGGGGAGTAGATGAGCAGTTCTTC. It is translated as CSVDARDRGVDEQFF.

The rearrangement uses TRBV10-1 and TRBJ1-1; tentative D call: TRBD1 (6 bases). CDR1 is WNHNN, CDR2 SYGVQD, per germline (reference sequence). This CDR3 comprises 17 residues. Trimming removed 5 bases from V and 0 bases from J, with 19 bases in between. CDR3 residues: CASSNPGHPGLNTEAFF. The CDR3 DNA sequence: TGCGCCAGCAGTAATCCGGGACACCCCGGATTGAACACTGAAGCTTTCTTT.

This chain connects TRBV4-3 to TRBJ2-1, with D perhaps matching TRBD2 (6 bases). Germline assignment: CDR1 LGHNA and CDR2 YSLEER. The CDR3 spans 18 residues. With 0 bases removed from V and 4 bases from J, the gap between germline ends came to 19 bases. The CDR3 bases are TGCGCCAGCAGCCAAGAGGACCGGGGCGGAGGGGCTTACAATGAGCAGTTCTTC. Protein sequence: CASSQEDRGGGAYNEQFF.

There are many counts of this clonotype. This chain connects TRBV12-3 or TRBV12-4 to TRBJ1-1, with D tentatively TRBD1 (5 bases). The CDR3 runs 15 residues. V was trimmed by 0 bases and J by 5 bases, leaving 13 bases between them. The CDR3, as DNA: TGTGCCAGCAGTTTAGCGCCAGCCGGGGGAACTGAAGCTTTCTTT. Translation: CASSLAPAGGTEAFF.

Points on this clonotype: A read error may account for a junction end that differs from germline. CDR3 sequence (DNA): TGCGGTGCTAGAGGGACAGGTCTTACCGGGGAGCTGTTTTTT. This codes for CGARGTGLTGELFF. This chain uses TRBV20-1 with TRBJ2-2; 8 bases fit TRBD1. This CDR3 has 14 residues. From germline, CDR1 is DFQATT and CDR2 SNEGSKA (reference sequence).

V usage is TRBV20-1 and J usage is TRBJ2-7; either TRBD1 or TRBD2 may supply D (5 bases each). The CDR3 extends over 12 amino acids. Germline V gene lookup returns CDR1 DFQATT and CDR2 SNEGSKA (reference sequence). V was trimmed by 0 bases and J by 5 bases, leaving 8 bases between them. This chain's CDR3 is CSARDRGDEQYF. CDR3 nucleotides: TGCAGTGCTAGAGATCGAGGGGACGAGCAGTACTTC.

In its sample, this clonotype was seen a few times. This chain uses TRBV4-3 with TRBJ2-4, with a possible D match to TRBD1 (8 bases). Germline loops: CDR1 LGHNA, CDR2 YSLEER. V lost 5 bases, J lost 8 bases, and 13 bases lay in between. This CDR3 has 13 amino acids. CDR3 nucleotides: TGCGCCAGCAGCGCACAGGGGGGGGACATTCAGTACTTC. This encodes CASSAQGGDIQYF.

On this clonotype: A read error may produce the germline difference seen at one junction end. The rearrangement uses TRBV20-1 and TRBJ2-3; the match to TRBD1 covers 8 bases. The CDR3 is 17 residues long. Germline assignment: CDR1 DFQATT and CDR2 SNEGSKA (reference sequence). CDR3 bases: TGCTGTGCTAGAATAGGGGCCAGGGGGCCCAGCACAGATACGCAGTATTTT. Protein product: CCARIGARGPSTDTQYF.

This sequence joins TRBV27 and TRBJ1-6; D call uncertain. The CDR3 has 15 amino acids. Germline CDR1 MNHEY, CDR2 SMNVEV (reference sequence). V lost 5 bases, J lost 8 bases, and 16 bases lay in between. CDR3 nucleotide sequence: TGTGCCAGCAGTCAATCGGACGGAGGGTATTCACCCCTCCACTTT. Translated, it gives CASSQSDGGYSPLHF.

CDR3: CASSFTPWAPYYEQYV. The CDR3 DNA follows: TGTGCCAGCAGTTTCACCCCATGGGCACCGTACTACGAGCAGTACGTC. V gene TRBV28 combines with J gene TRBJ2-7, with no clear D. Germline CDR1 MDHEN, CDR2 SYDVKM. Trimming shortened V by 3 bases and J by 3 bases, and 18 bases separated the two germline ends. This CDR3 contains 16 residues.

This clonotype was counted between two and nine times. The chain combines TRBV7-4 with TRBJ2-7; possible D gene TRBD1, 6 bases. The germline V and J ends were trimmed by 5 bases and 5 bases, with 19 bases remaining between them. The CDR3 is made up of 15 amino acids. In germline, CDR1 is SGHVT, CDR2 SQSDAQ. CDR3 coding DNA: TGTGCCAGCAGCCGGGAATATGGGACACTCCACGAGCAGTACTTC. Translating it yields CASSREYGTLHEQYF.

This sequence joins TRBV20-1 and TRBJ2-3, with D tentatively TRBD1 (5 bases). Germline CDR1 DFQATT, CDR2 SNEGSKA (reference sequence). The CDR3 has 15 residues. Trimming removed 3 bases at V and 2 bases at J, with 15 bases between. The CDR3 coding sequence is TGCAGTGCTAGGTCACAGGTTCAGACCACAGATACGCAGTATTTT. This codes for CSARSQVQTTDTQYF.

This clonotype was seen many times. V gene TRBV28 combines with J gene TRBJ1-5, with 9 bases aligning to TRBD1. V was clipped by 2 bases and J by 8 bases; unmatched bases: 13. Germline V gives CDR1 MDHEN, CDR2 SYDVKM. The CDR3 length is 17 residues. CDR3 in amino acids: CASSLSGTGRALKPQHF. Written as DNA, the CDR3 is TGTGCCAGCAGTTTAAGCGGGACAGGGAGGGCGTTAAAGCCCCAGCATTTT. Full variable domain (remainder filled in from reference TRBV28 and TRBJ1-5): DVKVTQSSRYLVKRTGEKVFLECVQDMDHENMFWYRQDPGLGLRLIYFSYDVKMKEKGDIPEGYSVSREKKERFSLILESASTNQTSMYLCASSLSGTGRALKPQHFGDGTRLSIL.

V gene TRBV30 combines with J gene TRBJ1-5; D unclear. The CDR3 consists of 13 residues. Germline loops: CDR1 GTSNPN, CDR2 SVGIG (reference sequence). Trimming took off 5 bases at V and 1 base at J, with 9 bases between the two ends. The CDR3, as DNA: TGTGCCTGGGATTTGGGGAGCAATCAGCCCCAGCATTTT. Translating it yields CAWDLGSNQPQHF.

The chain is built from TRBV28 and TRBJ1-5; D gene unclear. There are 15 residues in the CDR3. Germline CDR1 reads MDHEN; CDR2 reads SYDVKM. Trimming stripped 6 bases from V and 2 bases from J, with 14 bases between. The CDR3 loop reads CASSLLSGGNQPQHF. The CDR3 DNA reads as TGTGCCAGCAGCCTCTTGTCAGGAGGCAATCAGCCCCAGCATTTT.